This note documents a single T cell receptor (beta chain) sequence. What it binds is not known. This specimen belongs to a study of cytomegalovirus exposure and HLA in healthy donors. General study findings and limits: First-cohort TCR clusters were later found to tend to co-occur in the 120 or so validation repertoires. Despite most TCR sequences being rare, some public TCRs occurred in many donors. CMV antigen specificity of three CMV-associated chains was confirmed in vitro. The investigators catalogued 150 or so TCR beta chains as cytomegalovirus-associated.

TCRdb's copy holds only in-frame clones and misses some; the assay was immunoSEQ multiplex PCR. The data hold 140,000 or so clones, with 80% to 90% observed a single time. The CDR3 runs to 15 residues. V was cut by 5 bases and J by 5 bases, with 13 bases left in between. Germline lookup yields CDR1 MNHNS and CDR2 SASEGT. The sample consisted of PBMCs. The origin of this receptor is a woman in her thirties in good health and CMV-seropositive. The chain links TRBV6-1 to TRBJ1-6; tentative D call: TRBD1 (5 bases). The CDR3 DNA follows: TGTGCCAGCAGTCCCCAGGGTACTCATAATTCACCCCTCCACTTT. Its protein product is CASSPQGTHNSPLHF.